Listed here are 27 T cell receptor beta chains from one sample, sequenced in a study of PD-1 blockade in classical Hodgkin lymphoma. Measured with immunoSEQ multiplex PCR; TCRdb has only the in-frame clones, and not every one. Of about 7,000 clones in the sample, about 74% were seen once. This sample's time point: cycle 4 day 1 (C4D1), after less than 7 weeks of nivolumab. Every patient experienced relapse after autologous stem cell transplantation, and brentuximab vedotin exposure varied. This specimen consisted of peripheral blood mononuclear cells (PBMCs), obtained before the fourth cycle of nivolumab. These receptors originate from a human donor with classical Hodgkin lymphoma.

The V call is TRBV29-1, the J call TRBJ2-3, with unresolved D. Germline V gene data show CDR1 as SQVTM and CDR2 as ANQGSEA. V dropped 2 bases and J dropped 2 bases, with 11 bases sitting between them. CDR3 length: 14 residues. CDR3 in DNA: TGCAGCGTTGAAATAGGGCCAAACACAGATACGCAGTATTTT. It encodes CSVEIGPNTDTQYF.

As for this clone: Other DNA sequences within the sample encode an identical CDR3. The chain joins TRBV18 to TRBJ1-1; 11 bases are a match to TRBD1. This CDR3 has 14 amino acids. Trimming at V came to 4 bases and at J to 5 bases, leaving 3 bases not matched to a gene. In germline, CDR1 is KGHSH, CDR2 LQKENI. This CDR3 reads CASSLGQGATEAFF. In nucleotides, the CDR3 is TGTGCCAGCTCACTCGGACAGGGGGCAACTGAAGCTTTCTTT.

The chain has TRBV18 and TRBJ2-2, with 7 bases aligning to TRBD2. CDR1 and CDR2 from the germline V gene are KGHSH and LQKENI. The J segment lost 3 bases and the V segment lost 1 base, leaving 5 bases of the junction unmatched. The CDR3 loop spans 16 amino acids. The DNA of the CDR3 is TGTGCCAGCTCACCACAGGCGGGAGCGGACACCGGGGAGCTGTTTTTT. Translated, it gives CASSPQAGADTGELFF.

This chain joins TRBV6-9 and TRBJ2-7, with 12 bases matching TRBD1. V was pared by 7 bases and J by 5 bases, with 6 bases of the junction left unmatched. The CDR3 is 14 amino acids. The germline gives CDR1 MNHGY, CDR2 SVAAGI. The CDR3 DNA reads as TGTGCCAGCAAGGAGGGACAGGGGGCCCACGAGCAGTACTTC. It encodes CASKEGQGAHEQYF.

The V and J genes are TRBV6-5 and TRBJ1-2; 7 bases are a match to TRBD1. Unmatched junction bases numbered 9, after V lost 4 bases and J lost 4 bases. The CDR3 runs 15 residues. Germline V gives CDR1 MNHEY, CDR2 SVGAGI. The CDR3 is CASSSPGAGGYGYTF. The CDR3 nucleotides read TGTGCCAGCAGTTCGCCCGGGGCAGGGGGCTATGGCTACACCTTC.

The rearrangement links TRBV18 to TRBJ1-6; 9 bases map to TRBD1. The V gene end was trimmed by 2 bases and the J gene end by 8 bases; junction bases not matched to a gene: 10. The germline V gene encodes CDR1 KGHSH and CDR2 LQKENI. The CDR3 extends over 17 amino acids. CDR3: CASSPTAGGQGYSPLHF. CDR3 DNA: TGTGCCAGCTCACCAACTGCCGGGGGACAGGGTTATTCACCCCTCCACTTT.

The rearrangement uses TRBV7-8 and TRBJ2-5, with a possible D match to TRBD1 (6 bases). V shed 1 base and J shed 5 bases, with 8 bases lying between them. The CDR3 contains 13 residues. CDR1 is SGHVS, CDR2 FQNEAQ, per germline. The CDR3 region has the DNA TGTGCCAGCAGCTTAGGCCAGGGGGAGACCCAGTACTTC. As protein: CASSLGQGETQYF.

The chain is built from TRBV6-1 and TRBJ1-5; D remains unclear. V lost 6 bases to trimming and J lost 6 bases, with 15 bases between them. This CDR3 has 14 amino acids. CDR1 and CDR2 from the germline V gene are MNHNS and SASEGT. In DNA, the CDR3 is TGTGCCAGCAGCAGAGGGCGAAGTGGTCAGCCCCAGCATTTT. Translating gives CASSRGRSGQPQHF.

The sample holds a few counts of this clone. One junction end does not reproduce the germline sequence, and a read error may be involved. The chain uses TRBV6-5 and TRBJ1-2; 10 bases match TRBD1. Germline-derived CDR1 and CDR2 are MNHEY and SVGAGI. The CDR3 sequence is 13 residues long. CDR3 nucleotide sequence: TGTGCCAGCAGTTACCCGGGACAGGGGCTACCAGCCTTC. Translation: CASSYPGQGLPAF.

The rearrangement links TRBV6-4 to TRBJ1-1; D is uncertain. In germline, CDR1 is MRHNA, CDR2 SNTAGT. Trimming left V 9 bases short and J 1 base short, with 12 bases between. The CDR3 runs to 13 residues. The CDR3 loop is CASADSTNTEAFF. CDR3 nucleotide sequence: TGTGCCAGTGCAGATAGCACGAACACTGAAGCTTTCTTT.

J is TRBJ2-5 and V is TRBV4-3, with 11 bases matching TRBD2. In germline, CDR1 is LGHNA, CDR2 YSLEER. This CDR3 is built from 17 residues. V trimming: 6 bases; J trimming: 4 bases; junction bases outside the gene matches: 13. The CDR3 nucleotides are TGCGCCAGCAGGAGGGTAGCGGGAGGGCCGGTCGGAGAGACCCAGTACTTC. Translated: CASRRVAGGPVGETQYF.

This clone was found a few times. The chain couples TRBV19 to TRBJ2-5, with 10 bases matching TRBD1. This CDR3 is built from 14 residues. V trimming: 7 bases; J trimming: 5 bases; junction bases outside the gene matches: 7. Germline lookup yields CDR1 LNHDA and CDR2 SQIVND (reference sequence). The CDR3 DNA reads as TGTGCCAGTACCTCGGGACAGGGGACGGAGACCCAGTACTTC. It specifies CASTSGQGTETQYF.

The chain combines TRBV29-1 with TRBJ2-5; D remains ambiguous. The germline V gene has CDR1 SQVTM and CDR2 ANQGSEA. The CDR3 is 11 amino acids. The V and J ends lost 4 bases and 5 bases respectively, with 8 bases between them. CDR3 DNA sequence: TGCAGCGTTGTTGTTTGGGAGACCCAGTACTTC. Translating it yields CSVVVWETQYF. Based on the CDR3 plus reference TRBV29-1 and TRBJ2-5, the full variable domain is SAVISQKPSRDICQRGTSLTIQCQVDSQVTMMFWYRQQPGQSLTLIATANQGSEATYESGFVIDKFPISRPNLTFSTLTVSNMSPEDSSIYLCSVVVWETQYFGPGTRLLVL.

V is TRBV5-1 and J is TRBJ2-2, with 10 positions matching TRBD1. The V and J ends lost 5 bases and 3 bases, in that order; junction bases with no gene match: 7. The length of the CDR3 is 16 residues. Germline V lookup: CDR1 SGHRS, CDR2 YFSETQ. CDR3 bases: TGCGCCAGCAGGCCTCCCGGGACAGGGGACACCGGGGAGCTGTTTTTT. The encoded protein is CASRPPGTGDTGELFF.

This clone rates as medium-sized. V usage is TRBV29-1 and J usage is TRBJ2-5; D might be TRBD1 or TRBD2, each matching 5 bases. The CDR3 contains 15 residues. V lost 6 bases to trimming and J lost 5 bases, with 22 bases between them. Germline V gives CDR1 SQVTM, CDR2 ANQGSEA. Here the CDR3 DNA reads TGCAGCGTGCACCGGGACGGGCTACACATTGAGACCCAGTACTTC. This codes for CSVHRDGLHIETQYF. The full variable domain, with the rest looked up from reference TRBV29-1 and TRBJ2-5, is SAVISQKPSRDICQRGTSLTIQCQVDSQVTMMFWYRQQPGQSLTLIATANQGSEATYESGFVIDKFPISRPNLTFSTLTVSNMSPEDSSIYLCSVHRDGLHIETQYFGPGTRLLVL.

The V and J genes are TRBV5-6 and TRBJ1-3; no definite D call. Germline V gives CDR1 SGHDT, CDR2 YYEEEE. V lost 5 bases and J 3 bases, leaving 9 bases between the germline ends. The CDR3 sequence is 13 residues long. In DNA form, the CDR3 reads TGTGCCAGCAGTTTTTACGGTGGAAACACCATATATTTT. This translates into CASSFYGGNTIYF.

The chain couples TRBV10-3 to TRBJ2-5, with unresolved D. V dropped 5 bases and J dropped 4 bases, with 8 bases sitting between them. Germline-derived CDR1 and CDR2 are ENHRY and SYGVKD. The CDR3 has 12 amino acids. CDR3 sequence: CAISQFGETQYF. CDR3 coding DNA: TGTGCCATCAGTCAATTTGGAGAGACCCAGTACTTC.

This clone was observed once. This chain uses TRBV28 with TRBJ2-7; 10 nucleotides match TRBD1. The junction had 9 bases not matched to a gene; V was cut back by 7 bases and J by 3 bases. Germline values: CDR1 MDHEN, CDR2 SYDVKM. CDR3 length: 15 amino acids. The CDR3 nucleotides are TGTGCCAGCATCCTTGGGGGACAGGGGAACTACGAGCAGTACTTC. It encodes CASILGGQGNYEQYF.

The chain couples TRBV29-1 to TRBJ1-2, with D unclear. Germline CDR1 and CDR2: SQVTM and ANQGSEA. There are 11 residues in the CDR3. The CDR3 DNA reads as TGCGGCGCCGAACGAGGGAACGGCTACACCTTC. This codes for CGAERGNGYTF.

This clone appeared a few times. The chain links TRBV5-1 to TRBJ2-7; a possible D gene is TRBD2 (5 bases). The CDR3 is 13 residues long. CDR1 SGHRS and CDR2 YFSETQ come from the germline V gene. The V gene lost 2 bases and the J gene lost 3 bases, with 9 bases spanning the gap. CDR3 amino acids: CASSFPGLYEQYF. CDR3 coding DNA: TGCGCCAGCAGCTTTCCAGGACTCTACGAGCAGTACTTC.

This rearrangement joins TRBV7-6 to TRBJ2-5, with 7 bases matching TRBD1. The CDR3 extends over 14 amino acids. V gave up 5 bases and J gave up 7 bases; unmatched junction bases: 10. The germline gives CDR1 SGHVS, CDR2 FNYEAQ. The CDR3 DNA is TGTGCCAGCAGCGAAGACAGGGTATCTGGGACCCAGTACTTC. Its protein is CASSEDRVSGTQYF.

The chain recombines TRBV18 with TRBJ2-1; TRBD2 matches at 14 bases. CDR1 and CDR2 from the germline V gene are KGHSH and LQKENI. CDR3 length: 15 amino acids. J lost 9 bases, V lost 3 bases, and 4 bases had no gene match. The CDR3 DNA reads TGTGCCAGCTCACCGGGACTAGCGGGAGATGGTGAGCAGTTCTTC. Protein sequence: CASSPGLAGDGEQFF.

Note on this clone: This sample also contains other DNA sequences that code for the same CDR3. The chain joins TRBV4-3 to TRBJ1-1; possibly TRBD1 for D (6 bases). V was pared by 1 base and J by 0 bases, with 12 bases between. Germline assignment: CDR1 LGHNA and CDR2 YSLEER. This CDR3 is built from 16 residues. CDR3 DNA: TGCGCCAGCAGCCAAGGCCGCACAGGGATGAACACTGAAGCTTTCTTT. Translation: CASSQGRTGMNTEAFF.

The V gene is TRBV29-1, the J gene TRBJ2-5; TRBD1 or TRBD2 may be the D gene (5 bases each). V lost 3 bases and J lost 5, with 10 bases in between. Germline CDR1 SQVTM, CDR2 ANQGSEA. The CDR3 has 12 residues. CDR3 nucleotides: TGCAGCGTTGACACGGGGCGGGAGACCCAGTACTTC. This translates into CSVDTGRETQYF.

The rearrangement uses TRBV6-5 and TRBJ1-1, with D perhaps TRBD1 (5 bases). Germline-derived CDR1 and CDR2 are MNHEY and SVGAGI. Trimming pared 6 bases from V and 1 base from J, leaving 12 bases between. The CDR3 length is 14 residues. CDR3 amino acids: CASSRRGQNTEAFF. The CDR3 DNA follows: TGTGCCAGCAGCCGGCGAGGACAGAACACTGAAGCTTTCTTT.

The chain recombines TRBV11-2 with TRBJ2-7; no reliable D call. The CDR3 is 13 residues long. Deletions cut 2 bases from V and 3 bases from J, with 8 bases between. The germline V gene encodes CDR1 SGHAT and CDR2 FQNNGV. The CDR3 DNA sequence: TGTGCCAGCAGCTTAAAAATCGGCTACGAGCAGTACTTC. Translated: CASSLKIGYEQYF.

This chain connects TRBV5-4 to TRBJ2-3, with 10 bases identical to TRBD1. This CDR3 has 15 residues. CDR1 is SGHNT and CDR2 is YYREEE in the germline V gene (reference sequence). Germline trimming cut 4 bases from V and 4 bases from J; bases unmatched to any gene: 6. The CDR3 here is CASSPGGTGADTQYF. In DNA, the CDR3 is TGTGCCAGCAGCCCAGGCGGGACAGGGGCAGATACGCAGTATTTT.